This TCR beta chain appears in the sequencing data of a study of CD8 T cells in ankylosing spondylitis. Germline values: CDR1 SGHRS, CDR2 YFSETQ. The CDR3 totals 15 residues. V trimming: 1 base; J trimming: 6 bases; junction bases outside the gene matches: 4. Each CDR3 protein is one row after TCRdb ran MiXCR on the 5' RACE reads. There are under 150,000 distinct CDR3 sequences in the sample; about a tenth occur only once, and 2.5% to 4% lies in the top ten. The sequenced sample consisted of blood, either unsorted or a sorted T cell fraction (not recorded which). The chain combines TRBV5-1 with TRBJ2-3, with 11 nucleotides matching TRBD2. The clonotype was recovered from a male donor with ankylosing spondylitis or in good health (not recorded which). The CDR3 sequence is CASSLTTSGMDTQYF. The CDR3 DNA reads TGCGCCAGCAGCTTGACGACTAGCGGGATGGATACGCAGTATTTT.